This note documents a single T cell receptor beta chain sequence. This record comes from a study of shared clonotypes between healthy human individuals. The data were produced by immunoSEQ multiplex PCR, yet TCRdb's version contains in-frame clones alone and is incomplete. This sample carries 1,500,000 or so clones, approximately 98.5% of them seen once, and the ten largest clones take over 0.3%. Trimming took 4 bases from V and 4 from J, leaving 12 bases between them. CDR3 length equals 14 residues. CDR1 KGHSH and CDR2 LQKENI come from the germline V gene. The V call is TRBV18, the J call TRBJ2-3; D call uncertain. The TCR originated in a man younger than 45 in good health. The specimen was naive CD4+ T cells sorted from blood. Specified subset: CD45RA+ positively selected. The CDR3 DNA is TGTGCCAGCTCACTTTCCTTAGCACCAGATACGCAGTATTTT. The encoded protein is CASSLSLAPDTQYF.